The TCR beta chain under discussion was sequenced for a study of T cells after yellow fever vaccination. Study-wide results and limits: Among primary-vaccination clones, most reappeared after the booster, at 95% to 96% for CD4 and about 90% for CD8. Contaminating bulk clonotypes could be abundant in FACS-sorted repertoires. Clonotypes found in both CD4 and CD8 compartments made up a small share.

This clonotype has a count of ten or more. Its antigen is as yet unknown. Germline V lookup: CDR1 SGHNT, CDR2 YYREEE (reference sequence). The CDR3 has 14 residues. Between the trimmed V and J ends, which lost 4 bases and 1 base, there was a span of 11 bases. Each CDR3 protein gets one entry after TCRdb re-called the 5' RACE reads with MiXCR. The sample includes about 300,000 distinct CDR3 sequences, 3% to 4.5% of them seen just once. The clonotype was recovered from a man aged 18 to 29 who received the YFV17D yellow fever vaccine. This chain uses TRBV5-4 with TRBJ2-5; tentative D call: TRBD1 (6 bases). Sequences were derived from PBMCs, sampled 5 days after the yellow fever booster vaccination. The CDR3 region has the DNA TGTGCCAGCAGCGGCCGGGACATCCAAGAGACCCAGTACTTC. Residues: CASSGRDIQETQYF.